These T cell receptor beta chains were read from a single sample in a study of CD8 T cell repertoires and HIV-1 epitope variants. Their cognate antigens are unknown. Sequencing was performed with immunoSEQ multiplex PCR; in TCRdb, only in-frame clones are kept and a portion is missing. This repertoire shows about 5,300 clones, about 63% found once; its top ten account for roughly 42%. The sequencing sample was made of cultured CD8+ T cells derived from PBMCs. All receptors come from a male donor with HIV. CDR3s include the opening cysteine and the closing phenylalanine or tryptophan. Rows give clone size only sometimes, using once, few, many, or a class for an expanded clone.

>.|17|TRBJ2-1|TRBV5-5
CASSPGTSGWRDNEQFF
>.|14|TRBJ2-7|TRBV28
CASSWGDGSYEQYF
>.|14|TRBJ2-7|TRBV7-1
CASSPRAGHYEQYF
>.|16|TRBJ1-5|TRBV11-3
CASSLERGGQAKPQHF
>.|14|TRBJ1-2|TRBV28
CASSLSAGIGGYTF
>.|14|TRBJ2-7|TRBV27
CASSPLGTTYEQYF
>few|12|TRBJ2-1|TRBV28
CASSLTGNEQFF
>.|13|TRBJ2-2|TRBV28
CASSLARTGELFF
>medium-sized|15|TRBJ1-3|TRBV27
CASSADGYSGNTIYF
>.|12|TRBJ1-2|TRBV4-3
CASSQDGHGYTF
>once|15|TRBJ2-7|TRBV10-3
CAIRSAGQGHYEQYF
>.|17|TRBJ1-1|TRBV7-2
CASSLGIETLVNTEAFF
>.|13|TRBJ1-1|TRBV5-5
CASSLASDTEAFF
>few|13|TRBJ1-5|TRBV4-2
CASSQDQSQPQHF
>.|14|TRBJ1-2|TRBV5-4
CASERTGQGHGYTF
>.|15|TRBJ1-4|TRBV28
CASSPLTGVNEKLFF
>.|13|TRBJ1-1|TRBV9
CASSGDGNTEAFF
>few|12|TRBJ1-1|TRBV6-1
CASSGDFLEAFF
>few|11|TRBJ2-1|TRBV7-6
CASSLSGEQFF
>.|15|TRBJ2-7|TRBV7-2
CASSLGTLSSYEQYF
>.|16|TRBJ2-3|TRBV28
CASSKLDFERGDTQYF
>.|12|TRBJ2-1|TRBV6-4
CATKAPGNEQFF
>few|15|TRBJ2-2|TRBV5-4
CASSSDRGGTGELFF
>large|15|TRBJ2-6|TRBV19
CASGTGGSGANVLTF
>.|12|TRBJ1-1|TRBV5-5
CASSLGYSEAFF
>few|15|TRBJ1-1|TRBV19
CASSDYGALNTEAFF
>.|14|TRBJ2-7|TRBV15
CATRSGEGSYEQYF
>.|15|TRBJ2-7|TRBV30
CAWSLGGGSSYEQYF
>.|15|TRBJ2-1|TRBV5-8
CASSPGQSSYNEQFF
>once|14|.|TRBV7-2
CASSFGDTSYEQYF
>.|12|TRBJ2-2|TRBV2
CASGPAPGELFF
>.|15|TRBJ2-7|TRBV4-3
CASSQEGQGTYEQYF
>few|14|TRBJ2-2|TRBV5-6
CASILGMSAGELFF
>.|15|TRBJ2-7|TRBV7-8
CASSFVAGASYEQYF
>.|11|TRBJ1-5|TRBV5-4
CASSLQQPQHF
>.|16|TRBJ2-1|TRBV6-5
CASSYTPSGAKNEQFF
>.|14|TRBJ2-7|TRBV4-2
CASSQDLGSYEQYF
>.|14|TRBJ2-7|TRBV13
CASSLGGDTYEQYF
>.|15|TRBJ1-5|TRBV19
CASSVGEWGNQPQHF
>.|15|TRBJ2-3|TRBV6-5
CASSYEGGSTDTQYF
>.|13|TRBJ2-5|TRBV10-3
CAISEDRWGPQYF
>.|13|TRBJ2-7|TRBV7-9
CASSRQGSYEQYF
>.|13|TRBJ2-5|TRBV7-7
CASSRQGQETQYF
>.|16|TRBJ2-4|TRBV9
CASSVGTEGYENIQYF
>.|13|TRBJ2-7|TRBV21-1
CASRDSTYYEQYF
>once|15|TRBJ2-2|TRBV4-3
CASSQGLAGTGELFF
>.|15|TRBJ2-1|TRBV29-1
CSVDPRDRANNEQFF
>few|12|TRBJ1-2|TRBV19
CASNASPGPYTF